Each of the 29 T cell receptor beta chains below was sequenced from the same sample in a study of blood T cell repertoires in COVID-19. Data came from immunoSEQ multiplex PCR; TCRdb stores just in-frame clones and leaves some out. The sample contains about 400,000 clones, about 90% of which appear only once. Sequences were obtained from PBMCs or T cells enriched from blood (not recorded which). All receptors derive from a woman in her thirties who had recovered from COVID-19.

The chain is built from TRBV10-3 and TRBJ1-1, with TRBD1 matching 10 bases. The CDR3 has 12 amino acids. Trimming cost V 8 bases and J 3 bases; bases outside gene matches: 0. Germline V gives CDR1 ENHRY, CDR2 SYGVKD. The CDR3 DNA reads TGTGCCATCGGACAGGGGGACACTGAAGCTTTCTTT. This codes for CAIGQGDTEAFF.

The sample holds a few counts of this clone. The chain joins TRBV10-3 to TRBJ2-1; D perhaps matches TRBD2 (6 bases). CDR3 length equals 18 residues. The germline V and J ends were trimmed by 6 bases and 2 bases, with 23 bases remaining between them. The germline V gene has CDR1 ENHRY and CDR2 SYGVKD. The CDR3 DNA is TGTGCCATCAGCCAAGACGTTAGCGGCCCCGTCACCTACAATGAGCAGTTCTTC. It specifies CAISQDVSGPVTYNEQFF.

The J gene is TRBJ1-1, the V gene TRBV7-9, with D unresolved. Germline loops: CDR1 SEHNR, CDR2 FQNEAQ (reference sequence). Between the trimmed V and J ends, which lost 2 bases and 6 bases, there was a span of 13 bases. The CDR3 runs to 14 residues. The CDR3 bases are TGTGCCAGCAGCTTAAAACCTAGGTACCCTGAAGCTTTCTTT. This encodes CASSLKPRYPEAFF.

The genes are TRBV15 and TRBJ2-1, with 7 bases identical to TRBD1. The CDR3 consists of 14 residues. Germline loops: CDR1 LNHNV, CDR2 YYDKDF (reference sequence). Trimming cost V 5 bases and J 4 bases; bases outside gene matches: 5. The chain's CDR3 is CATSEGQLYNEQFF. The CDR3 DNA is TGTGCCACCAGCGAGGGACAGCTTTACAATGAGCAGTTCTTC.

V usage is TRBV7-8 and J usage is TRBJ1-5; D might be TRBD1 (5 bases). Germline V lookup: CDR1 SGHVS, CDR2 FQNEAQ. This CDR3 comprises 15 residues. Deletions cut 1 base from V and 5 bases from J, with 12 bases between. Here the CDR3 reads CASSLGSGKYQPQHF. The CDR3 DNA sequence: TGTGCCAGCAGCTTAGGGTCAGGGAAATATCAGCCCCAGCATTTT.

The chain couples TRBV5-1 to TRBJ1-5; no firm D call. The CDR3 is 15 amino acids. Trimming removed 4 bases from V and 0 bases from J, with 11 bases in between. Germline lookup yields CDR1 SGHRS and CDR2 YFSETQ. The CDR3 region is CASSPLGGSNQPQHF. CDR3 coding DNA: TGCGCCAGCAGCCCCCTTGGAGGTAGCAATCAGCCCCAGCATTTT.

The genes are TRBV19 and TRBJ2-5; weak D call: TRBD1 (6 bases). The CDR3 loop spans 14 amino acids. Trimming took 3 bases from V and 2 from J, leaving 10 bases between them. Per the germline V gene, CDR1 is LNHDA and CDR2 is SQIVND (reference sequence). The CDR3 region has the DNA TGTGCCAGTAGTATGGTACAGGGACAAGAGACCCAGTACTTC. Residues: CASSMVQGQETQYF.

The chain recombines TRBV9 with TRBJ1-2; D not resolved. The CDR3 is made up of 11 amino acids. Trimming shortened V by 0 bases and J by 10 bases, and 7 bases separated the two germline ends. Germline V gene sequence: CDR1 SGDLS, CDR2 YYNGEE. CDR3 in DNA: TGTGCCAGCAGCGTAGGTCTGGCCTACACCTTC. It yields the protein CASSVGLAYTF.

The chain joins TRBV7-9 to TRBJ2-6, with D tentatively TRBD1 (6 bases). From germline, CDR1 is SEHNR and CDR2 FQNEAQ (reference sequence). This CDR3 is built from 15 residues. Trimming took off 4 bases at V and 1 base at J, with 8 bases between the two ends. In nucleotides, the CDR3 is TGTGCCAGCAGCTACAGGGTATCTGGGGCCAACGTCCTGACTTTC. Its translation: CASSYRVSGANVLTF. The full variable domain, its missing parts supplied by reference TRBV7-9 and TRBJ2-6, is DTGVSQNPRHKITKRGQNVTFRCDPISEHNRLYWYRQTLGQGPEFLTYFQNEAQLEKSRLLSDRFSAERPKGSFSTLEIQRTEQGDSAMYLCASSYRVSGANVLTFGAGSRLTVL.

In its sample, this clone was seen a few times. This sequence joins TRBV28 and TRBJ1-4; TRBD1 matches 7 bases. The junction had 11 bases not matched to a gene; V was cut back by 6 bases and J by 7 bases. CDR3 length: 15 amino acids. Germline V gives CDR1 MDHEN, CDR2 SYDVKM. Here the CDR3 reads CASSALTGNSEKLFF. The CDR3 nucleotides read TGTGCCAGCAGCGCCCTGACAGGGAACTCTGAAAAACTGTTTTTT.

This chain uses TRBV5-6 with TRBJ2-7; tentatively, D is TRBD1 (5 bases). This CDR3 spans 13 amino acids. V was cut by 2 bases and J by 3 bases, with 9 bases left in between. Germline CDR1 is SGHDT and CDR2 is YYEEEE. CDR3 region: CASSFDSFYEQYF. CDR3 in DNA: TGTGCCAGCAGCTTCGACAGCTTCTACGAGCAGTACTTC.

CDR3: CASSLWSSGNEQFF. CDR3 in DNA: TGTGCCAGCAGTTTGTGGTCGAGCGGCAATGAGCAGTTCTTC. The V gene is TRBV27, the J gene TRBJ2-1; the D gene is possibly TRBD2 (5 bases). Trimming left V 3 bases short and J 6 bases short, with 12 bases between. The germline V gene encodes CDR1 MNHEY and CDR2 SMNVEV (reference sequence). This CDR3 has 14 amino acids.

This chain links TRBV5-6 with TRBJ2-3, with 9 bases aligning to TRBD2. The germline CDR1 and CDR2 sequences are SGHDT and YYEEEE. This CDR3 has 14 residues. The V and J ends lost 4 bases and 6 bases, in that order; junction bases with no gene match: 6. DNA for the CDR3: TGTGCCAGCAGCAGTTTCGCGGGAGGGGATACGCAGTATTTT. This codes for CASSSFAGGDTQYF.

This sequence joins TRBV4-2 and TRBJ2-2; 11 nucleotides match TRBD2. The trim removed 3 bases at V and 1 base at J, leaving 7 bases unmatched. The CDR3 is 18 amino acids. Germline V gene data show CDR1 as LGHNA and CDR2 as YNFKEQ. The CDR3 reads CASSQRLAGGGNTGELFF. The CDR3 coding sequence is TGTGCCAGCAGCCAGAGGCTAGCGGGAGGAGGGAACACCGGGGAGCTGTTTTTT.

The chain has TRBV5-8 and TRBJ2-2; no firm D call. This CDR3 comprises 14 residues. Germline CDR1 reads SGHTS; CDR2 reads YDEGEE. V lost 0 bases, J lost 7 bases, and 10 bases lay in between. CDR3 residues: CASSLESGFGELFF. The CDR3 region has the DNA TGTGCCAGCAGCTTGGAGTCCGGGTTCGGGGAGCTGTTTTTT.

This chain joins TRBV5-1 and TRBJ1-1; D perhaps matches TRBD1 (6 bases). Germline V CDR1 and CDR2: SGHRS, YFSETQ. V dropped 1 base and J dropped 4 bases, with 11 bases sitting between them. CDR3 size: 14 residues. The CDR3 nucleotides read TGCGCCAGCAGCTTGCAGGGGTCAAGCACTGAAGCTTTCTTT. It translates to CASSLQGSSTEAFF.

The V gene is TRBV7-3, the J gene TRBJ2-1, with 9 bases matching TRBD2. Trimming removed 2 bases from V and 8 bases from J; junction bases left unmatched: 10. The CDR3 covers 16 residues. Per the germline V gene, CDR1 is SGHTA and CDR2 is FQGTGA. CDR3: CASSLWFAGGTDEQFF. The CDR3 nucleotides read TGTGCCAGCAGCTTATGGTTTGCGGGGGGGACGGATGAGCAGTTCTTC.

The V call is TRBV19, the J call TRBJ2-7; TRBD2 might be the D (5 bases). V was trimmed by 5 bases and J by 6 bases, leaving 8 bases between them. Germline values: CDR1 LNHDA, CDR2 SQIVND (reference sequence). This CDR3 spans 11 amino acids. CDR3 loop: CASSGSGEQYF. The CDR3 coding sequence is TGTGCCAGTAGTGGGAGCGGCGAGCAGTACTTC.

The rearrangement links TRBV14 to TRBJ1-4; no clear D. The V gene's germline CDR1 is SGHDN and CDR2 FVKESK. V was pared by 1 base and J by 14 bases, with 11 bases between. The CDR3 length is 12 residues. In nucleotides, the CDR3 is TGTGCCAGCAGCCAAGGGCGGAGACCCCTGTTTTTT. It yields the protein CASSQGRRPLFF.

The chain has TRBV5-1 and TRBJ2-1; the D gene is possibly TRBD2 (5 bases). The V and J ends lost 5 bases and 4 bases respectively, with 10 bases between them. The germline CDR1 and CDR2 sequences are SGHRS and YFSETQ. This CDR3 has 13 amino acids. The CDR3, as DNA: TGCGCCAGCAGACCCCTAGCTTACAATGAGCAGTTCTTC. Translation gives CASRPLAYNEQFF.

The V gene is TRBV6-5, the J gene TRBJ1-5, with 9 bases aligning to TRBD1. With V trimmed by 6 bases and J by 6 bases, 6 bases remained unmatched. Germline V CDR1 and CDR2: MNHEY, SVGAGI. This CDR3 has 14 residues. The CDR3: CASRRDRAGQPQHF. The CDR3 region has the DNA TGTGCCAGCAGAAGGGACAGGGCGGGTCAGCCCCAGCATTTT.

The rearrangement uses TRBV5-6 and TRBJ1-2; no clear D. V was shortened by 0 bases and J by 8 bases, with 14 bases between the two germline ends. CDR3 length: 14 amino acids. Germline V lookup: CDR1 SGHDT, CDR2 YYEEEE. CDR3 region: CASSLVNSLAGYTF. Here the CDR3 DNA reads TGTGCCAGCAGCTTGGTGAATAGCCTCGCGGGCTACACCTTC.

The chain combines TRBV6-5 with TRBJ2-2, with D possibly being TRBD1 (6 bases). Trimming pared 0 bases from V and 5 bases from J, leaving 10 bases between. The CDR3 is 15 residues long. The germline V gene has CDR1 MNHEY and CDR2 SVGAGI. The CDR3 DNA reads TGTGCCAGCAGTTACTCGCTGGGGGCAACCGGGGAGCTGTTTTTT. Translated, it gives CASSYSLGATGELFF.

This clone has more than one count but fewer than ten. The CDR3 loop is CASSQTSGDTYEQYF. CDR3 DNA sequence: TGCGCCAGCAGTCAGACTAGCGGTGACACCTACGAGCAGTACTTC. The V and J genes are TRBV5-1 and TRBJ2-7, with 9 bases lining up with TRBD2. Germline-derived CDR1 and CDR2 are SGHRS and YFSETQ. The junction had 8 bases not matched to a gene; V was cut back by 5 bases and J by 2 bases. The CDR3 sequence is 15 residues long.

This chain joins TRBV27 and TRBJ1-1; D uncertain. There are 15 residues in the CDR3. Germline loops: CDR1 MNHEY, CDR2 SMNVEV (reference sequence). The germline V and J ends were trimmed by 4 bases and 2 bases, with 14 bases remaining between them. The CDR3 region is CASSSLRRGNTEAFF. The CDR3, as DNA: TGTGCCAGCAGTTCCTTACGACGAGGCAACACTGAAGCTTTCTTT.

This chain connects TRBV30 to TRBJ2-1; 7 nucleotides match TRBD1. This CDR3 comprises 13 residues. The J segment lost 4 bases and the V segment lost 4 bases, leaving 4 bases of the junction unmatched. Germline V gene lookup returns CDR1 GTSNPN and CDR2 SVGIG (reference sequence). Here the CDR3 DNA reads TGTGCCTGGACACAGGGGAGTTACAATGAGCAGTTCTTC. Its translation: CAWTQGSYNEQFF.

The rearrangement joins TRBV10-3 to TRBJ2-1; 9 positions agree with TRBD1. The J segment lost 5 bases and the V segment lost 6 bases, leaving 2 bases of the junction unmatched. Looked up from germline, CDR1 is ENHRY and CDR2 is SYGVKD. This CDR3 contains 13 residues. CDR3 coding DNA: TGTGCCATCAGCCGGGACAGGGACAATGAGCAGTTCTTC. Amino acids: CAISRDRDNEQFF.

The gene calls are TRBV28 and TRBJ1-5, with 7 bases identical to TRBD1. The germline V gene has CDR1 MDHEN and CDR2 SYDVKM. The CDR3 covers 15 residues. V dropped 4 bases and J dropped 7; count of bases not matched to a gene: 10. CDR3 residues: CASSSATTGVQPQHF. DNA of the CDR3: TGTGCCAGCAGTTCCGCGACCACAGGGGTCCAGCCCCAGCATTTT.

The chain is built from TRBV3-1 (or the pseudogene TRBV3-2) and TRBJ1-2; unclear D gene. Between the trimmed V and J ends, which lost 3 bases and 4 bases, there was a span of 15 bases. CDR3 length: 15 residues. Per germline, CDR1 LGHDT and CDR2 YNNKEL (reference sequence). In DNA form, the CDR3 reads TGTGCCAGCAGCCAGCAGACTAACCCCTTCTATGGCTACACCTTC. Encoded protein: CASSQQTNPFYGYTF.